A selection of T cell receptor beta chains follows, all from one sample in a study of CD8 T cells in ankylosing spondylitis. TCRdb fed the 5' RACE reads into MiXCR, producing one record per CDR3 protein. The sample records around 300,000 distinct CDR3 sequences, about a fifth being singletons. Sample: blood, either unsorted or a sorted T cell fraction (not recorded which). These receptors all stem from a female donor with ankylosing spondylitis or in good health (not recorded which). CDR3s include the opening cysteine and the closing phenylalanine or tryptophan. The D gene is left open where the match is weak. Clone size is not always given. Where it is, it says once, few, many or a class for expanded clones.

v_call	clone_size	cdr3_length	d_call	j_call	cdr3_aa	cdr3_nt
TRBV7-3	NA	15	NA	TRBJ2-1	CASSLRGEGYNEQFF	TGTGCCAGCAGCTTAAGAGGAGAGGGGTACAATGAGCAGTTCTTC
TRBV18	NA	17	TRBD1	TRBJ1-1	CASSPLGTGGGNTEAFF	TGTGCCAGCTCACCACTTGGGACAGGTGGGGGGAACACTGAAGCTTTCTTT
TRBV4-3	NA	14	TRBD1	TRBJ1-2	CASSQEGRGPGYTF	TGCGCCAGCAGCCAAGAGGGCAGGGGGCCCGGCTACACCTTC
TRBV5-1	many	14	TRBD2	TRBJ2-1	CASSGTSGRAGEFF	TGCGCCAGCAGCGGAACTAGCGGGAGGGCCGGTGAGTTCTTC
TRBV7-2	many	13	TRBD1	TRBJ1-1	CASSFQGVGEAFF	TGTGCCAGCAGCTTCCAGGGGGTAGGGGAAGCTTTCTTT
TRBV12-3/TRBV12-4	few	16	NA	TRBJ2-6	CATSKGVSSGANVLTF	TGTGCCACCTCAAAGGGCGTTAGCTCTGGGGCCAACGTCCTGACTTTC
TRBV4-3	NA	16	NA	TRBJ2-2	CASSQEGQGPTGELFF	TGCGCCAGCAGCCAAGAAGGGCAGGGGCCAACCGGGGAGCTGTTTTTT
TRBV7-6	once	15	TRBD1	TRBJ1-3	CASSSGQGWENTIYF	TGTGCCAGCAGCTCGGGACAGGGCTGGGAAAACACCATATATTTT
TRBV7-3	NA	15	TRBD2	TRBJ2-1	CASSLRAGAYNEQFF	TGTGCCAGCAGCTTAAGGGCGGGAGCCTACAATGAGCAGTTCTTC
TRBV28	once	14	TRBD2	TRBJ2-3	CASNRLAGGDTQYF	TGTGCCAGCAACAGACTAGCGGGAGGTGATACGCAGTATTTT
TRBV7-2	NA	12	NA	TRBJ2-3	CASSLLADTQYF	TGTGCCAGCAGCTTACTCGCAGATACGCAGTATTTT
TRBV7-2	few	16	TRBD1	TRBJ1-5	CASSTDRGKSNQPQHF	TGTGCCAGCAGCACGGACAGGGGGAAGAGCAATCAGCCCCAGCATTTT
TRBV12-3/TRBV12-4	few	17	TRBD1	TRBJ2-6	CASTRTGGGSGANVLTF	TGTGCCAGCACCCGGACAGGGGGGGGATCTGGGGCCAACGTCCTGACTTTC
TRBV5-1	few	15	NA	TRBJ2-4	CASSLEGAEENIQYF	TGCGCCAGCAGCTTGGAAGGGGCCGAGGAAAACATTCAGTACTTC
TRBV7-9	NA	16	TRBD2	TRBJ2-5	CASSLGLSGTEETQYF	TGTGCCAGCAGCTTAGGACTCAGCGGGACTGAAGAGACCCAGTACTTC
TRBV6-6	NA	11	TRBD1	TRBJ1-1	CASSWDREAFF	TGTGCCAGCAGTTGGGACAGAGAAGCTTTCTTT
TRBV12-3/TRBV12-4	NA	16	TRBD1	TRBJ1-4	CASSFSQGLLNEKLFF	TGTGCCAGCAGTTTTTCACAGGGGCTCCTTAATGAAAAACTGTTTTTT
TRBV12-3/TRBV12-4	NA	12	NA	TRBJ1-1	CASSFSGVEAFF	TGTGCCAGCAGTTTTAGCGGGGTTGAAGCTTTCTTT
TRBV29-1	many	14	NA	TRBJ1-2	CSVAASLANYGYTF	TGCAGCGTTGCGGCCAGCTTAGCTAACTATGGCTACACCTTC
TRBV12-3/TRBV12-4	NA	13	TRBD1	TRBJ1-2	CASILEGASGYTF	TGTGCCAGCATCCTGGAGGGGGCGAGTGGCTACACCTTC
TRBV20-1	NA	16	NA	TRBJ2-6	CSAKPPGYSGANVLTF	TGCAGTGCTAAACCACCAGGGTACTCTGGGGCCAACGTCCTGACTTTC
TRBV5-6	few	14	NA	TRBJ2-5	CASSLFGGQGTQYF	TGTGCCAGCAGCTTGTTCGGGGGGCAAGGGACCCAGTACTTC
TRBV7-2	NA	14	TRBD2	TRBJ2-1	CASSPYRLAHEQFF	TGTGCCAGCAGCCCCTACCGACTAGCCCATGAGCAGTTCTTC
TRBV20-1	NA	18	TRBD2	TRBJ2-1	CCARSQERGTSGIYEQFF	TGCTGTGCTAGATCCCAAGAGAGGGGGACTAGCGGGATATATGAGCAGTTCTTC
TRBV20-1	few	15	TRBD1	TRBJ1-5	CSARTPGTGHQPQHF	TGCAGTGCTAGGACACCCGGGACAGGTCATCAGCCCCAGCATTTT
TRBV7-9	NA	12	NA	TRBJ2-1	CASSLEMGEQFF	TGTGCCAGCAGCTTAGAGATGGGTGAGCAGTTCTTC
TRBV6-1	few	13	NA	TRBJ1-5	CASSGRRNQPQHF	TGTGCCAGCAGCGGAAGAAGAAATCAGCCCCAGCATTTT
TRBV20-1	NA	16	TRBD1	TRBJ2-1	CSARESTGDSYNEQFF	TGCAGTGCTAGAGAATCTACAGGGGACTCCTACAATGAGCAGTTCTTC
TRBV7-3	few	15	TRBD2	TRBJ2-1	CASSFLGGTYNEQFF	TGTGCCAGCAGCTTCCTCGGGGGGACCTACAATGAGCAGTTCTTC
TRBV12-3/TRBV12-4	NA	16	TRBD2	TRBJ2-5	CASRLLAGGGQETQYF	TGTGCCAGCAGACTTCTAGCGGGAGGGGGTCAAGAGACCCAGTACTTC
TRBV6-2/TRBV6-3	few	14	TRBD2	TRBJ2-3	CASNGGRGRDTQYF	TGTGCCAGCAATGGCGGGAGGGGAAGAGATACGCAGTATTTT
TRBV2	NA	14	NA	TRBJ2-6	CATRGGTGANVLTF	TGTGCCACCAGGGGGGGAACTGGGGCCAACGTCCTGACTTTC
TRBV5-4	NA	14	NA	TRBJ2-5	CASSLYGAQETKYF	TGTGCCAGCAGCTTGTACGGGGCTCAAGAGACCAAGTACTTC
TRBV15	NA	15	NA	TRBJ2-7	CATSRRTRPLDEQYF	TGTGCCACCAGCAGGAGGACCCGTCCGTTAGACGAGCAGTACTTC
TRBV5-8	many	14	NA	TRBJ2-3	CASSLGGLTDTQYF	TGTGCCAGCAGCTTAGGTGGGCTCACAGATACGCAGTATTTT
TRBV6-2/TRBV6-3	few	13	NA	TRBJ2-1	CASSHELAREQFF	TGTGCCAGCAGTCACGAACTTGCTAGAGAGCAGTTCTTC
TRBV29-1	NA	13	TRBD1	TRBJ1-2	CSVEVRQGFDYTF	TGCAGCGTTGAAGTGCGACAGGGGTTTGACTACACCTTC